This T cell receptor beta chain was sequenced in a study of T cell responses to AZD1222 COVID-19 vaccine. Details on this clone: Its antigen is as yet unknown.

Study-level points and caveats: White British donors predominated, females outnumbered males, and clonal diversity was possibly underestimated.

Profiling relied on immunoSEQ multiplex PCR, and the TCRdb table lists in-frame clones only, not all of them. The sample shows roughly 100,000 clones, about 93% of them seen only once. CDR3 length: 15 amino acids. Germline V gene data show CDR1 as MDHEN and CDR2 as SYDVKM. Trimming pared 2 bases from V and 4 bases from J, leaving 14 bases between. The input for sequencing was peripheral blood, taken on day 0 of AZD1222 vaccination. The TCR originated in an adult in good health. The chain is built from TRBV28 and TRBJ1-2, with TRBD1 as a possible D gene (5 bases). The CDR3 loop is CASSLGDRGVYGYTF. CDR3 sequence (DNA): TGTGCCAGCAGTTTAGGGGACCGAGGGGTCTATGGCTACACCTTC.